The 21 T cell receptor beta chains below all came from one sample that was sequenced in a study of blood T cell repertoires in COVID-19. The table came from immunoSEQ multiplex PCR; TCRdb's copy has only in-frame clones and leaves some out. Of around 130,000 clones detected, roughly 84% appear once; the ten largest clones hold more than 1.3%. Sequenced material: peripheral blood. Every receptor here comes from a man aged 55 to 69 with acute or convalescent COVID-19.

V gene TRBV5-4 combines with J gene TRBJ2-7; TRBD1 aligns across 8 bases. V dropped 4 bases and J dropped 6; count of bases not matched to a gene: 9. The CDR3 runs to 14 residues. CDR1 is SGHNT, CDR2 YYREEE, per germline (reference sequence). This CDR3 is CASSVGQGAGEQYF. As DNA, the CDR3 is TGTGCCAGCAGCGTCGGCCAGGGGGCCGGCGAGCAGTACTTC.

V and J are TRBV4-2 and TRBJ2-3; the match to TRBD2 covers 12 bases. Germline-derived CDR1 and CDR2 are LGHNA and YNFKEQ. J was trimmed by 4 bases and V by 0 bases; bases with no gene match: 14. CDR3 size: 20 residues. CDR3 sequence: CASSQDLSGLAGGRADTQYF. In DNA, the CDR3 is TGTGCCAGCAGCCAAGATCTTAGCGGCCTAGCGGGGGGGAGGGCAGATACGCAGTATTTT.

The chain combines TRBV24-1 with TRBJ2-7, with 13 bases identical to TRBD2. Trimming cost V 2 bases and J 7 bases; bases outside gene matches: 10. In germline, CDR1 is KGHDR, CDR2 SFDVKD. The CDR3 length is 17 residues. The CDR3 reads CATSDSGPGLAGYEQYF. CDR3 DNA sequence: TGTGCCACCAGTGATTCTGGTCCGGGACTAGCGGGGTATGAGCAGTACTTC.

This chain joins TRBV5-1 and TRBJ1-2, with 8 bases aligning to TRBD1. Germline CDR1 reads SGHRS; CDR2 reads YFSETQ. The trim removed 4 bases at V and 6 bases at J, leaving 2 bases unmatched. CDR3 length: 12 amino acids. The CDR3 DNA is TGCGCCAGCAGCCCGACAGGGGATGGCTACACCTTC. This translates into CASSPTGDGYTF.

The rearrangement links TRBV30 to TRBJ2-3; D not resolved. Germline CDR1 GTSNPN, CDR2 SVGIG (reference sequence). CDR3 length: 12 amino acids. Deletions cut 1 base from V and 7 bases from J, with 9 bases between. This CDR3 is CAWSAGPHTQYF. For the CDR3, the DNA is TGTGCCTGGAGTGCGGGTCCACATACGCAGTATTTT.

The chain has TRBV20-1 and TRBJ1-2, with D perhaps TRBD1 (5 bases). CDR1 DFQATT and CDR2 SNEGSKA come from the germline V gene (reference sequence). The CDR3 length is 11 residues. The CDR3 protein is CSLGGKNGYTF. CDR3 in DNA: TGCAGCCTTGGGGGGAAGAATGGCTACACCTTC.

The chain uses TRBV6-5 and TRBJ1-1, with D tentatively TRBD1 (6 bases). Germline lookup yields CDR1 MNHEY and CDR2 SVGAGI. This CDR3 comprises 15 residues. V was pared by 2 bases and J by 9 bases, with 19 bases between. The CDR3 sequence is CASSYRGDRTNKAFF. CDR3 bases: TGTGCCAGCAGTTACCGGGGAGACAGGACGAACAAAGCTTTCTTT.

This clone was found a few times. This sequence joins TRBV5-8 and TRBJ1-2; TRBD1 matches 7 bases. The CDR3 spans 15 residues. In germline, CDR1 is SGHTS, CDR2 YDEGEE. Losses at the gene ends were 0 bases for V and 3 bases for J; bases not matched to a gene: 5. Here the CDR3 DNA reads TGTGCCAGCAGCTTGGGACAGGGTACGGACTATGGCTACACCTTC. Translation gives CASSLGQGTDYGYTF. The full variable domain, rest sourced from reference TRBV5-8 and TRBJ1-2, is EAGVTQSPTHLIKTRGQQATLRCSPISGHTSVYWYQQALGLGLQFLLWYDEGEERNRGNFPPRFSGRQFPNYSSELNVNALELEDSALYLCASSLGQGTDYGYTFGSGTRLTVV.

The rearrangement links TRBV12-5 to TRBJ2-7, with 7 nucleotides matching TRBD1. CDR3 length: 17 residues. V gave up 1 base and J gave up 0 bases; unmatched junction bases: 9. Germline V CDR1 and CDR2: LGHNT, FRNRAP. In DNA form, the CDR3 reads TGTGCTAGTGGTTTGGCCGGACAGGCTCAGAGCTCCTACGAGCAGTACTTC. Protein sequence: CASGLAGQAQSSYEQYF. Based on the CDR3 plus reference TRBV12-5 and TRBJ2-7, the full variable domain is DARVTQTPRHKVTEMGQEVTMRCQPILGHNTVFWYRQTMMQGLELLAYFRNRAPLDDSGMPKDRFSAEMPDATLATLKIQPSEPRDSAVYFCASGLAGQAQSSYEQYFGPGTRLTVT.

The gene calls are TRBV24-1 and TRBJ1-5; D not certain. V dropped 3 bases and J dropped 4 bases, with 9 bases sitting between them. This CDR3 has 14 amino acids. Germline V gene lookup returns CDR1 KGHDR and CDR2 SFDVKD. The chain's CDR3 is CATSDLDTNQPQHF. CDR3 nucleotides: TGTGCCACCAGTGATCTTGACACAAATCAGCCCCAGCATTTT.

The rearrangement links TRBV29-1 to TRBJ1-2; 8 bases line up with TRBD1. Germline V CDR1 and CDR2: SQVTM, ANQGSEA. The CDR3 consists of 14 residues. V gave up 7 bases and J gave up 6 bases; unmatched junction bases: 13. The CDR3 coding sequence is TGCAGCGCCCTAGGGCGGACAGGGAATGATGGCTACACCTTC. It yields the protein CSALGRTGNDGYTF.

The gene calls are TRBV19 and TRBJ1-2; TRBD1 matches at 8 bases. V lost 7 bases to trimming and J lost 8 bases; unmatched junction nucleotides: 15. Germline CDR1 is LNHDA and CDR2 is SQIVND (reference sequence). The CDR3 runs to 15 residues. The CDR3 spells CASTPGQEFRLGYTF. The CDR3 nucleotides read TGTGCCAGTACCCCGGGACAGGAGTTTCGTCTCGGCTACACCTTC. The variable domain in full, completed from reference TRBV19 and TRBJ1-2, reads DGGITQSPKYLFRKEGQNVTLSCEQNLNHDAMYWYRQDPGQGLRLIYYSQIVNDFQKGDIAEGYSVSREKKESFPLTVTSAQKNPTAFYLCASTPGQEFRLGYTFGSGTRLTVV.

The chain uses TRBV5-1 and TRBJ2-2; 9 nucleotides agree with TRBD1. Trimming at V came to 1 base and at J to 6 bases, leaving 1 base not matched to a gene. Germline CDR1 SGHRS, CDR2 YFSETQ. The CDR3 has 14 residues. CDR3 nucleotide sequence: TGCGCCAGCAGCTTGAGACAGGGGGCCGGGGAGCTGTTTTTT. It translates to CASSLRQGAGELFF.

This clone was seen once. V is TRBV2 and J is TRBJ1-4, with TRBD1 identical over 8 bases. This CDR3 region has 15 residues. Trimming at V came to 3 bases and at J to 8 bases, leaving 8 bases not matched to a gene. Germline CDR1 and CDR2: SNHLY and FYNNEI. The CDR3 sequence is CASSDRGLSGEKLFF. The CDR3 nucleotides read TGTGCCAGCAGTGACAGGGGGCTCTCAGGGGAAAAACTGTTTTTT.

The chain couples TRBV27 to TRBJ2-4; 7 nucleotides line up with TRBD1. J lost 1 base, V lost 6 bases, and 3 bases had no gene match. The CDR3 has 14 amino acids. Germline V gene sequence: CDR1 MNHEY, CDR2 SMNVEV (reference sequence). CDR3 coding DNA: TGTGCCAGCAGCCTGACAGGGGCCAAAAACATTCAGTACTTC. Translated: CASSLTGAKNIQYF.

V is TRBV6-1 and J is TRBJ1-2, with D tentatively TRBD1 (5 bases). This CDR3 is 13 amino acids long. In germline, CDR1 is MNHNS, CDR2 SASEGT. V was trimmed by 3 bases and J by 6 bases, leaving 11 bases between them. For the CDR3, the DNA is TGTGCCAGCAGTGACAGGGTCGGTGATGGCTACACCTTC. This encodes CASSDRVGDGYTF.

The CDR3 DNA is TGTGCCAGCAGCCAATCCCGTGGACAGGGACCCATGAACACTGAAGCTTTCTTT. Translated, it gives CASSQSRGQGPMNTEAFF. J is TRBJ1-1 and V is TRBV7-3, with 8 bases fitting TRBD1. Germline trimming cut 5 bases from V and 0 bases from J; bases unmatched to any gene: 14. CDR3 length: 18 residues. CDR1 is SGHTA, CDR2 FQGTGA, per germline.

The chain couples TRBV3-1 (or the pseudogene TRBV3-2) to TRBJ2-5, with 9 bases that match TRBD2. The CDR3 loop spans 14 amino acids. Germline CDR1 reads LGHDT; CDR2 reads YNNKEL (reference sequence). With 1 base clipped from V and 9 bases from J, the junction kept 6 bases outside the gene matches. In DNA form, the CDR3 reads TGTGCCAGCAGCCAAGGGAGTCTAGCGGGGCCCCAGTACTTC. This encodes CASSQGSLAGPQYF.

The J gene is TRBJ1-5, the V gene TRBV30, with D maybe TRBD1 (6 bases). The CDR3 is 13 residues long. Deletions cut 2 bases from V and 2 bases from J, with 7 bases between. Looked up from germline, CDR1 is GTSNPN and CDR2 is SVGIG (reference sequence). CDR3 residues: CAWSPGGNQPQHF. In nucleotides, the CDR3 is TGTGCCTGGAGTCCAGGGGGCAATCAGCCCCAGCATTTT.

The chain links TRBV6-6 to TRBJ2-7; 7 positions match TRBD2. Germline-derived CDR1 and CDR2 are MNHNY and SVGAGI (reference sequence). Trimming took 10 bases from V and 3 from J; bases not matched to a gene: 12. This CDR3 is built from 14 residues. The CDR3 DNA reads as TGTGCCACCCGGGGGACGGGGGGTGACTACGAGCAGTACTTC. Its protein product is CATRGTGGDYEQYF.

V and J are TRBV7-2 and TRBJ2-3; D is undetermined. CDR1 and CDR2 from the germline V gene are SGHTA and FQGNSA. The CDR3 length is 16 residues. V lost 5 bases to trimming and J lost 0 bases, with 15 bases between them. The CDR3 reads CASSAELPTSTDTQYF. CDR3 nucleotides: TGTGCCAGCAGCGCGGAACTACCGACTAGCACAGATACGCAGTATTTT.